The present TCR beta chain was sequenced within a study of control samples from healthy donors and cancer patients. TCRdb's copy holds only in-frame clones and misses some; the assay was immunoSEQ multiplex PCR. There are 140,000 or so clones in the sample; 91% occur only once, and 3.2% lies in the top ten. The CDR3 has 15 amino acids. Trimming stripped 10 bases from V and 0 bases from J, with 17 bases between. Per germline, CDR1 ENHRY and CDR2 SYGVKD. The rearrangement uses TRBV10-3 and TRBJ2-3, with D possibly matching TRBD2 (6 bases). The sample was blood. The receptor was isolated from a man aged 25 to 45 in good health. CDR3 region: CATKPGGPSTDTQYF. The DNA for the CDR3 is TGTGCCACCAAGCCCGGGGGTCCTAGCACAGATACGCAGTATTTT.